These 23 T cell receptor beta chains came from one sample sequenced in a study of CD4+ T cells in melanoma. The data were produced by immunoSEQ multiplex PCR, yet TCRdb's version contains in-frame clones alone and is incomplete. The table shows about 50,000 clones, with 89% occurring only once. Specimen: peripheral blood. The receptors were gathered from a human donor with melanoma.

CDR3 DNA: TGTGCCAGCAGCTTGCCGGGACAGGGTAATTCACCCCTCCACTTT. Translated, it gives CASSLPGQGNSPLHF. V and J are TRBV5-6 and TRBJ1-6; 9 bases match TRBD1. With V trimmed by 1 base and J by 6 bases, 2 bases remained unmatched. The CDR3 has 15 amino acids. In germline, CDR1 is SGHDT, CDR2 YYEEEE.

This chain joins TRBV7-2 and TRBJ1-3; D not resolved. Germline V lookup: CDR1 SGHTA, CDR2 FQGNSA. This CDR3 region has 15 residues. Trimming removed 5 bases at V and 4 bases at J, with 15 bases between. The CDR3 loop is CASSVTRGSGNTIYF. CDR3 bases: TGTGCCAGCAGCGTTACTAGAGGGTCGGGAAACACCATATATTTT. The whole variable domain, remainder taken from reference TRBV7-2 and TRBJ1-3, is GAGVSQSPSNKVTEKGKDVELRCDPISGHTALYWYRQSLGQGLEFLIYFQGNSAPDKSGLPSDRFSAERTGGSVSTLTIQRTQQEDSAVYLCASSVTRGSGNTIYFGEGSWLTVV.

The CDR3 sequence is CASKPTGYSNQPQHF. The CDR3 DNA is TGTGCCAGCAAACCGACAGGGTATAGCAATCAGCCCCAGCATTTT. The rearrangement uses TRBV6-5 and TRBJ1-5; 7 bases match TRBD1. The V segment lost 7 bases and the J segment 0 bases; nucleotides outside the gene matches: 6. The CDR3 runs 15 residues. From germline, CDR1 is MNHEY and CDR2 SVGAGI.

This clone was counted once. The rearrangement uses TRBV29-1 and TRBJ1-1; weak D call: TRBD1 (5 bases). The CDR3 extends over 13 amino acids. Trimming shortened V by 3 bases and J by 1 base, and 9 bases separated the two germline ends. CDR1 and CDR2 from the germline V gene are SQVTM and ANQGSEA. Here the CDR3 DNA reads TGCAGCGTTGATCGGGGCGGGAACACTGAAGCTTTCTTT. Its translation is CSVDRGGNTEAFF.

The chain combines TRBV7-6 with TRBJ1-5; the match to TRBD1 covers 7 bases. V lost 4 bases and J lost 8; bases outside the gene matches: 17. There are 17 residues in the CDR3. Germline V lookup: CDR1 SGHVS, CDR2 FNYEAQ. In nucleotides, the CDR3 is TGTGCCAGCAGCTCGGGGGCGGGTCAGGGGGGGAGAGAGCCCCAGCATTTT. It encodes CASSSGAGQGGREPQHF.

The genes are TRBV2 and TRBJ2-3; 10 nucleotides line up with TRBD1. V lost 2 bases and J lost 4; bases outside the gene matches: 9. From germline, CDR1 is SNHLY and CDR2 FYNNEI. The CDR3 consists of 17 residues. DNA for the CDR3: TGTGCCAGCAGTGAACCCTACGGGACAGGGGCAGCAGATACGCAGTATTTT. Protein sequence: CASSEPYGTGAADTQYF.

The chain links TRBV7-9 to TRBJ1-4; no firm D call. The CDR3 extends over 14 amino acids. CDR1 and CDR2 from the germline V gene are SEHNR and FQNEAQ (reference sequence). V was clipped by 5 bases and J by 2 bases, with 9 bases between them. The CDR3 sequence: CASSEQLTNEKLFF. Here the CDR3 DNA reads TGTGCCAGCAGCGAACAGCTCACTAATGAAAAACTGTTTTTT.

The rearrangement links TRBV7-2 to TRBJ2-2; 7 bases are shared with TRBD2. Germline CDR1 and CDR2: SGHTA and FQGNSA. The V and J ends lost 4 bases and 0 bases, in that order; junction bases with no gene match: 11. This CDR3 has 18 residues. The CDR3 reads CASSSQGGGASNTGELFF. The CDR3 bases are TGTGCCAGCAGCTCCCAGGGCGGGGGTGCTTCGAACACCGGGGAGCTGTTTTTT.

The chain links TRBV5-1 to TRBJ1-2, with 7 bases that match TRBD1. V was pared by 4 bases and J by 5 bases, with 5 bases of the junction left unmatched. The CDR3 covers 13 residues. Germline V lookup: CDR1 SGHRS, CDR2 YFSETQ. Here the CDR3 reads CASSQQGKYGYTF. CDR3 coding DNA: TGCGCCAGCAGCCAACAGGGGAAGTATGGCTACACCTTC. The entire variable domain, with the rest obtained from reference TRBV5-1 and TRBJ1-2, is as follows: KAGVTQTPRYLIKTRGQQVTLSCSPISGHRSVSWYQQTPGQGLQFLFEYFSETQRNKGNFPGRFSGRQFSNSRSEMNVSTLELGDSALYLCASSQQGKYGYTFGSGTRLTVV.

As DNA, the CDR3 is TGTGCCAGCAGCTCCGACAGGCGAGTGTCTGGAAACACCATATATTTT. Protein sequence: CASSSDRRVSGNTIYF. The rearrangement joins TRBV11-2 to TRBJ1-3; possible D gene TRBD1, 6 bases. The V end was cut by 4 bases, the J end by 1 base, with 14 bases between. The CDR3 extends over 16 amino acids. Germline V CDR1 and CDR2: SGHAT, FQNNGV.

V and J are TRBV27 and TRBJ2-7; the D gene is possibly TRBD2 (6 bases). V was cut by 3 bases and J by 0 bases, with 21 bases left in between. This CDR3 spans 18 amino acids. Germline CDR1 is MNHEY and CDR2 is SMNVEV (reference sequence). The CDR3 sequence is CASSLTQIRRGRSYEQYF. Here the CDR3 DNA reads TGTGCCAGCAGTTTGACCCAAATAAGGCGGGGACGCTCCTACGAGCAGTACTTC.

This chain connects TRBV27 to TRBJ2-1; 7 bases agree with TRBD2. The CDR3 has 16 residues. Germline CDR1 reads MNHEY; CDR2 reads SMNVEV (reference sequence). V lost 5 bases, J lost 9 bases, and 16 bases stayed unmatched. The CDR3 DNA reads as TGTGCCAGCAGTCCATCGGGGGGACTCAACTGGGGTGAGCAGTTCTTC. Translating gives CASSPSGGLNWGEQFF.

This chain joins TRBV6-6 and TRBJ2-7, with D maybe TRBD1 (6 bases). The V and J ends lost 5 bases and 4 bases respectively, with 12 bases between them. Germline CDR1 and CDR2: MNHNY and SVGAGI (reference sequence). This CDR3 region has 13 residues. CDR3 amino acids: CASSPGQLYEQYF. In nucleotides, the CDR3 is TGTGCCAGCAGTCCAGGACAGCTTTACGAGCAGTACTTC.

The chain joins TRBV5-4 to TRBJ2-5, with 7 bases that match TRBD2. The CDR3 runs 15 residues. Germline CDR1 is SGHNT and CDR2 is YYREEE (reference sequence). V was clipped by 3 bases and J by 4 bases; unmatched bases: 9. The CDR3, as DNA: TGTGCCAGCAGCTCGCGGGGGAATGGTGTAGAGACCCAGTACTTC. Its protein product is CASSSRGNGVETQYF.

The chain has TRBV6-1 and TRBJ2-2; possible D gene TRBD2, 6 bases. Trimming left V 4 bases short and J 3 bases short, with 9 bases between. The CDR3 length is 14 residues. CDR1 is MNHNS and CDR2 is SASEGT in the germline V gene. The CDR3 sequence: CASSGQRDTGELFF. CDR3 DNA: TGTGCCAGCAGTGGCCAGCGGGACACCGGGGAGCTGTTTTTT.

The chain joins TRBV27 to TRBJ1-1; no reliable D call. The germline gives CDR1 MNHEY, CDR2 SMNVEV (reference sequence). CDR3 length: 14 amino acids. V lost 6 bases and J lost 6, with 17 bases in between. In DNA, the CDR3 is TGTGCCAGCAGCCCCGGGCCCCGAGGCCCTGAAGCTTTCTTT. Residues: CASSPGPRGPEAFF.

The chain links TRBV6-6 to TRBJ2-3; tentative D call: TRBD2 (6 bases). CDR1 is MNHNY, CDR2 SVGAGI, per germline (reference sequence). Trimming left V 5 bases short and J 4 bases short, with 13 bases between. The CDR3 sequence is 14 residues long. The CDR3 sequence: CASSPRGLADTQYF. CDR3 coding DNA: TGTGCCAGCAGTCCCCGGGGACTCGCAGATACGCAGTATTTT.

This clone appeared once. The V gene is TRBV18, the J gene TRBJ2-7; perhaps TRBD2 as D (5 bases). Germline CDR1 KGHSH, CDR2 LQKENI. The CDR3 consists of 14 residues. V was trimmed by 6 bases and J by 1 base, leaving 13 bases between them. CDR3 sequence (DNA): TGTGCCAGCTCGCGGGTTTTCGGGTCCTACGAGCAGTACTTC. The encoded protein is CASSRVFGSYEQYF.

V gene TRBV7-3 combines with J gene TRBJ1-6; D remains unclear. V was cut by 5 bases and J by 8 bases, with 10 bases left in between. The CDR3 is made up of 13 amino acids. Germline V lookup: CDR1 SGHTA, CDR2 FQGTGA. CDR3 region: CASSPGRYSPLHF. CDR3 bases: TGTGCCAGCAGCCCAGGACGGTATTCACCCCTCCACTTT.

The J gene is TRBJ2-2, the V gene TRBV7-2; D is undetermined. The CDR3 has 14 amino acids. Trimming pared 5 bases from V and 1 base from J, leaving 8 bases between. Germline lookup yields CDR1 SGHTA and CDR2 FQGNSA. This chain's CDR3 is CASSREMNTGELFF. The CDR3 bases are TGTGCCAGCAGCCGAGAGATGAACACCGGGGAGCTGTTTTTT. Supplemented by reference TRBV7-2 and TRBJ2-2, the full variable domain reads GAGVSQSPSNKVTEKGKDVELRCDPISGHTALYWYRQSLGQGLEFLIYFQGNSAPDKSGLPSDRFSAERTGGSVSTLTIQRTQQEDSAVYLCASSREMNTGELFFGEGSRLTVL.

This chain joins TRBV7-2 and TRBJ2-1; TRBD2 is a possible D gene (7 bases). The V gene's germline CDR1 is SGHTA and CDR2 FQGNSA. Trimming removed 1 base at V and 10 bases at J, with 11 bases between. The length of the CDR3 is 13 residues. In DNA, the CDR3 is TGTGCCAGCAGCTTAGGAGGGGGGGAAGAGCAGTTCTTC. It codes for CASSLGGGEEQFF. Supplemented by reference TRBV7-2 and TRBJ2-1, the full variable domain reads GAGVSQSPSNKVTEKGKDVELRCDPISGHTALYWYRQSLGQGLEFLIYFQGNSAPDKSGLPSDRFSAERTGGSVSTLTIQRTQQEDSAVYLCASSLGGGEEQFFGPGTRLTVL.

CDR3 region: CASSPYGTTGRDEQFF. CDR3 DNA: TGTGCCAGCAGCCCGTACGGGACTACCGGGAGGGATGAGCAGTTCTTC. V gene TRBV14 combines with J gene TRBJ2-1; 8 bases agree with TRBD2. Germline values: CDR1 SGHDN, CDR2 FVKESK. This CDR3 is 16 amino acids long. J gave up 8 bases and V 4 bases, and 13 bases lay outside the gene matches. Filled out from reference TRBV14 and TRBJ2-1, the complete variable domain reads EAGVTQFPSHSVIEKGQTVTLRCDPISGHDNLYWYRRVMGKEIKFLLHFVKESKQDESGMPNNRFLAERTGGTYSTLKVQPAELEDSGVYFCASSPYGTTGRDEQFFGPGTRLTVL.

About this clone itself: One end of the junction varies from germline; a read error may be responsible. The chain combines TRBV5-6 with TRBJ2-5; D gene unclear. The CDR3 contains 12 residues. The germline V gene encodes CDR1 SGHDT and CDR2 YYEEEE. CDR3 DNA sequence: TGTGCCAGCAGCAGACCCCAAGGGACCCAGTACTTC. This sequence encodes CASSRPQGTQYF.